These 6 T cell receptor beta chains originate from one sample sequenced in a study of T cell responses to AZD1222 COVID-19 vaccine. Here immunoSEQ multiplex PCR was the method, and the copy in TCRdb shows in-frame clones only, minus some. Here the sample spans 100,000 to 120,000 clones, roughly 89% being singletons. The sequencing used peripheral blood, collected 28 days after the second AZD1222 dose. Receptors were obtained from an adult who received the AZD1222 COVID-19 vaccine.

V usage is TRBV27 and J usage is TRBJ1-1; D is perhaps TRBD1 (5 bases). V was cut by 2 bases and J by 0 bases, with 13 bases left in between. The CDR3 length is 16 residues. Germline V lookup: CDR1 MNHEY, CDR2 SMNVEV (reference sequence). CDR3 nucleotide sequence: TGTGCCAGCAGTTTAACCCTTTGGGGGATGAACACTGAAGCTTTCTTT. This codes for CASSLTLWGMNTEAFF.

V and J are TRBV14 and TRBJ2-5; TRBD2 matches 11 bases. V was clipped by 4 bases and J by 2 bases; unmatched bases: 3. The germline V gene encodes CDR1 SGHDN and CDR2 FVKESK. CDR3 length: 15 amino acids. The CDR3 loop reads CASSLIAGGQETQYF. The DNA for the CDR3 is TGTGCCAGCAGCCTTATAGCGGGGGGGCAAGAGACCCAGTACTTC.

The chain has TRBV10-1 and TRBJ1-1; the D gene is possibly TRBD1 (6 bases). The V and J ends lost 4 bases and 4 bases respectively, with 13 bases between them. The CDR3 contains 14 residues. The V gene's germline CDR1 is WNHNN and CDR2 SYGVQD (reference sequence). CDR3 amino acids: CASSGTRGGTEAFF. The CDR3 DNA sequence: TGCGCCAGCAGTGGAACAAGGGGGGGCACTGAAGCTTTCTTT.

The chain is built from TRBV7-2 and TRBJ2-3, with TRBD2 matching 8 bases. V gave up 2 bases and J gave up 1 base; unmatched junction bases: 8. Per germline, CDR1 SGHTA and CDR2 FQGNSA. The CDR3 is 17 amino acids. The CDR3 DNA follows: TGTGCCAGCAGCTTATTAAGCGGGAGAGGGGGCACAGATACGCAGTATTTT. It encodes CASSLLSGRGGTDTQYF.

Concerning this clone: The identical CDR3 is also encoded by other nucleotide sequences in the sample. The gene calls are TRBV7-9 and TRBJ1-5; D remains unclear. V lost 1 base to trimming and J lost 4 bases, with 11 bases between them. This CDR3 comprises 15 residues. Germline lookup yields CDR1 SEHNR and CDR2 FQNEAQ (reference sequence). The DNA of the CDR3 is TGTGCCAGCAGCTTAGGGACGGGCGGGAATCAGCCCCAGCATTTT. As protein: CASSLGTGGNQPQHF.

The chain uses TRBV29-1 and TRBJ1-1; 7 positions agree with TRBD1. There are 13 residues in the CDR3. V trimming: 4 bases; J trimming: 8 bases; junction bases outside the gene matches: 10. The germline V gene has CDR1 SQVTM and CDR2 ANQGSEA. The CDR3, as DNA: TGCAGCGTTGTAAACTGGGACAGCCCAGAAGCTTTCTTT. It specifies CSVVNWDSPEAFF. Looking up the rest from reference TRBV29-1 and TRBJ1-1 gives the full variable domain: SAVISQKPSRDICQRGTSLTIQCQVDSQVTMMFWYRQQPGQSLTLIATANQGSEATYESGFVIDKFPISRPNLTFSTLTVSNMSPEDSSIYLCSVVNWDSPEAFFGQGTRLTVV.